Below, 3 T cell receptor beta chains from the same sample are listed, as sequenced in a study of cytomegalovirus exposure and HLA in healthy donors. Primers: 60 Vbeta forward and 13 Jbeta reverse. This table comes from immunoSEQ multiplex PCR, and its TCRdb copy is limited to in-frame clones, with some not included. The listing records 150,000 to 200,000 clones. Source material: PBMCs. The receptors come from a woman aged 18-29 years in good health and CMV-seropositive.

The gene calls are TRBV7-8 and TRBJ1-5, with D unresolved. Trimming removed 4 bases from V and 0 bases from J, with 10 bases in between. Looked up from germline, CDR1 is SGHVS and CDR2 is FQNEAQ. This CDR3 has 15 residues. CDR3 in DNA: TGTGCCAGCAGCTCCCTTGAGTATAGCAATCAGCCCCAGCATTTT. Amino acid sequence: CASSSLEYSNQPQHF. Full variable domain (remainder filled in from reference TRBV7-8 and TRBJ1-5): GAGVSQSPRYKVAKRGQDVALRCDPISGHVSLFWYQQALGQGPEFLTYFQNEAQLDKSGLPSDRFFAERPEGSVSTLKIQRTQQEDSAVYLCASSSLEYSNQPQHFGDGTRLSIL.

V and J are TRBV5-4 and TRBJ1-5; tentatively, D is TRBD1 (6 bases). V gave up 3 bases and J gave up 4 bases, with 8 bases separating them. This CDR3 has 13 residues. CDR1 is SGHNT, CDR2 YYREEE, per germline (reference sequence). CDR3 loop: CASSSDSNQPQHF. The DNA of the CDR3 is TGTGCCAGCAGCTCGGACAGTAATCAGCCCCAGCATTTT.

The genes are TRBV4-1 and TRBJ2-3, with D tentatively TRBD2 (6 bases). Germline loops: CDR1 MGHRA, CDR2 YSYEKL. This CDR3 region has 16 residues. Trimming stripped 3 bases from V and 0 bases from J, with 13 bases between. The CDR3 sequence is CASSHVSGVSTDTQYF. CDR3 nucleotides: TGCGCCAGCAGCCACGTTTCGGGAGTAAGCACAGATACGCAGTATTTT.